Shown below are 6 T cell receptor beta chains from a single sample sequenced in a study of cytotoxic CD8 clonotypes in ibrutinib-treated CLL. Method: immunoSEQ multiplex PCR; TCRdb's copy keeps in-frame clones and lacks some. The sample yields over 120,000 clones, 70% to 90% seen once. This sample comprised PBMCs, obtained after 36 months of ibrutinib treatment. These receptors were obtained from a human donor with chronic lymphocytic leukemia.

This chain uses TRBV6-1 with TRBJ2-2; D is unresolved. This CDR3 region has 12 residues. Trimming cost V 6 bases and J 7 bases, with 9 bases left between them. Germline V gives CDR1 MNHNS, CDR2 SASEGT. DNA of the CDR3: TGTGCCAGCAGGCCCACGGGCGGGGAGCTGTTTTTT. Its protein product is CASRPTGGELFF.

The J gene is TRBJ2-1, the V gene TRBV9; 8 positions agree with TRBD2. This CDR3 is built from 17 residues. With V trimmed by 4 bases and J by 8 bases, 17 bases remained unmatched. Germline V gives CDR1 SGDLS, CDR2 YYNGEE. The CDR3 region is CASSPVASSGSSHEQFF. The CDR3 DNA reads as TGTGCCAGCAGCCCTGTAGCGTCCAGCGGGAGTTCTCATGAGCAGTTCTTC.

This clone was picked up one time. The chain links TRBV15 to TRBJ1-2; TRBD1 might be the D (5 bases). V was cut by 0 bases and J by 1 base, with 9 bases left in between. The CDR3 is 15 amino acids. In germline, CDR1 is LNHNV, CDR2 YYDKDF (reference sequence). In DNA form, the CDR3 reads TGTGCCACCAGCAGAGATGCGGGGGGTAACTATGGCTACACCTTC. Residues: CATSRDAGGNYGYTF.

This chain joins TRBV19 and TRBJ1-5, with a tentative D call TRBD1 (5 bases). The CDR3 is made up of 12 amino acids. The germline CDR1 and CDR2 sequences are LNHDA and SQIVND (reference sequence). Trimming took 11 bases from V and 7 from J, leaving 15 bases between them. CDR3 residues: CACDGGSQPQHF. In DNA form, the CDR3 reads TGTGCCTGTGACGGGGGAAGCCAGCCCCAGCATTTT.

This clone was seen only a few times. The chain uses TRBV27 and TRBJ2-7, with 7 nucleotides matching TRBD1. With V trimmed by 5 bases and J by 4 bases, 11 bases remained unmatched. Germline lookup yields CDR1 MNHEY and CDR2 SMNVEV (reference sequence). The CDR3 is 15 amino acids. The CDR3 DNA reads as TGTGCCAGCAGTCCCCTCGGACAGGCTAAGTACGAGCAGTACTTC. This sequence encodes CASSPLGQAKYEQYF.

The rearrangement uses TRBV2 and TRBJ1-1; D may be TRBD1 (5 bases). The germline V gene has CDR1 SNHLY and CDR2 FYNNEI. The CDR3 length is 9 residues. V shed 8 bases and J shed 12 bases, with 10 bases lying between them. CDR3 sequence reads: CASEGRTFF. The CDR3 DNA sequence: TGTGCCAGCGAGGGACGGACTTTCTTT.